The subject of this entry is one T cell receptor (beta chain). Assay used: immunoSEQ multiplex PCR; TCRdb lists only in-frame clones, some missing. The table has hundreds of thousands of clones, 95% to 97% seen once. This CDR3 comprises 17 residues. Germline CDR1 is SGHVS and CDR2 is FQNEAQ. V lost 1 base to trimming and J lost 4 bases, with 14 bases between them. The sample comes from a study of shared clonotypes between healthy human individuals. Terminally differentiated effector memory CD45RA+ cells were left out of the naive CD8 fraction, which was CD45RO-negative and positively selected for CCR7.

The receptor was isolated from a woman aged 25 to 39 in good health. The chain is built from TRBV7-8 and TRBJ2-6, with D perhaps assigned TRBD1 or TRBD2 (5 bases each). Sequences were obtained from naive CD8+ T cells sorted from blood. CDR3 loop: CASSLGQGRWGANVLTF. The CDR3 nucleotides read TGTGCCAGCAGCTTAGGGCAGGGACGCTGGGGGGCCAACGTCCTGACTTTC.